This TCR beta chain appears in the sequencing data of a study of shared clonotypes between healthy human individuals. In the case of this clone: Its antigen is still unknown.

Libraries were prepared by immunoSEQ multiplex PCR; TCRdb keeps only in-frame clonotypes and omits some of them. The sample carries millions of clones, about 95% recorded once. Study-level findings and limits: Clonotypes which were not shared had lower generation probabilities than clonotypes that all four donors shared.

Naive CD8 cells, CD45RO-negative and positively selected for CCR7, excluded terminally differentiated effector memory CD45RA+ cells. Germline V gene sequence: CDR1 SGDLS, CDR2 YYNGEE. V was pared by 0 bases and J by 7 bases, with 7 bases between. CDR3 length equals 13 residues. The J gene is TRBJ2-2, the V gene TRBV9, with D perhaps matching TRBD2 (5 bases). The receptor was isolated from a man between 18 and 29 years old in good health. Input material: naive CD8+ T cells sorted from blood. CDR3 sequence: CASSVDGVGELFF. The CDR3 region has the DNA TGTGCCAGCAGCGTAGACGGGGTCGGGGAGCTGTTTTTT.